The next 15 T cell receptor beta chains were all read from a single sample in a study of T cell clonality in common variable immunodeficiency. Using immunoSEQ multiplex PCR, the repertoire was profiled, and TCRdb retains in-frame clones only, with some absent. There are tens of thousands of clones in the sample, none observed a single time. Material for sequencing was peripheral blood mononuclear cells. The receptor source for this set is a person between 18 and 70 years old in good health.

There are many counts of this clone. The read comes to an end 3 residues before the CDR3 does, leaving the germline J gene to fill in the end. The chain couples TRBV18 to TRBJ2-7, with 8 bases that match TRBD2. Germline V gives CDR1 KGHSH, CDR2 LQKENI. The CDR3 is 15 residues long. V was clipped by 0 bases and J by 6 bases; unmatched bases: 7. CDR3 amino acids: CASSPPGRGAPEQYF. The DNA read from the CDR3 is TGTGCCAGCTCACCACCTGGGCGGGGGGCCCCCGAG.

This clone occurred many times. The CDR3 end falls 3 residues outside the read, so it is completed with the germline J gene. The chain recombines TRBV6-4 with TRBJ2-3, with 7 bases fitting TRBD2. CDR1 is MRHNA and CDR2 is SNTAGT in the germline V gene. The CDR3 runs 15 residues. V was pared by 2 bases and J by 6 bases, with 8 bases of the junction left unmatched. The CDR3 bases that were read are TGTGCCAGCAGTGACACGCGGGGGTCAGTGGATACG. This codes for CASSDTRGSVDT. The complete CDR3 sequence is CASSDTRGSVDTQYF.

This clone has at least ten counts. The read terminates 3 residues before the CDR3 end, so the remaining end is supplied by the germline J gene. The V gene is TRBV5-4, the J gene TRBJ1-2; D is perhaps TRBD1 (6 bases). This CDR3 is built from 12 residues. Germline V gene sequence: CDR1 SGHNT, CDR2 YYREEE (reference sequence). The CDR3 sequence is CASTEQGGGYTF. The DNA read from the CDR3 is TGTGCCAGCACCGAACAGGGTGGAGGC.

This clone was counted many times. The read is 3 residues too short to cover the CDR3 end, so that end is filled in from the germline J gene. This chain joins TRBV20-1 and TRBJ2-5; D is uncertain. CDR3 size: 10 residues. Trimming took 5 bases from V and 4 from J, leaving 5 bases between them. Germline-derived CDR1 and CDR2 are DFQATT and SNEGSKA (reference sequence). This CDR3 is CSAGRETQYF. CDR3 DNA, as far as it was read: TGCAGTGCTGGCCGAGAGACC.

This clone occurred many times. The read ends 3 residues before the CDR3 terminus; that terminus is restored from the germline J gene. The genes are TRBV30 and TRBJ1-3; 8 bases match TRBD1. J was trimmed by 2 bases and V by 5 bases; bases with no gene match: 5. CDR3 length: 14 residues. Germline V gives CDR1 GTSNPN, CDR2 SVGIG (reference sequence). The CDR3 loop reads CAWGQGSTGNTIYF. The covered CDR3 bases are TGTGCCTGGGGACAGGGAAGCACTGGAAACACC.

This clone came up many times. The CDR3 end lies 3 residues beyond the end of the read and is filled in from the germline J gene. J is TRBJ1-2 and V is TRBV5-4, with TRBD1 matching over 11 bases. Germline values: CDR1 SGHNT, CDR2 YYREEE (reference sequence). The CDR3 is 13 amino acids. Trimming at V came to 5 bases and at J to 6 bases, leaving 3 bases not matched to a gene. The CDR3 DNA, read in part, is TGTGCCAGCAGACCGGGACAGGGGGATGGC. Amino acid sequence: CASRPGQGDG. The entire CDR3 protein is CASRPGQGDGYTF.

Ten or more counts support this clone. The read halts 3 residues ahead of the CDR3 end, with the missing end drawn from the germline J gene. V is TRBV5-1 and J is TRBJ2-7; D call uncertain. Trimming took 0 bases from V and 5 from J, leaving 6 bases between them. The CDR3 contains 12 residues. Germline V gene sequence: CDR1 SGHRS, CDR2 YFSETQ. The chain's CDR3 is CASSLGGHEQYF. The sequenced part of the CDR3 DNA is TGCGCCAGCAGCTTGGGAGGTCACGAG.

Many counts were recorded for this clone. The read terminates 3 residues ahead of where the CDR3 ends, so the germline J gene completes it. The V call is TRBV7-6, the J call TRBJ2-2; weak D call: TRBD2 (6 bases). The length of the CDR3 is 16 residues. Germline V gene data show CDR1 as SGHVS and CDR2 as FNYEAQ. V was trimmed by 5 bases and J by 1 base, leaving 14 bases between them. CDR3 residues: CASSPGVAENTGELFF. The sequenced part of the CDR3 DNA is TGTGCCAGCAGCCCCGGTGTAGCGGAGAACACCGGGGAG.

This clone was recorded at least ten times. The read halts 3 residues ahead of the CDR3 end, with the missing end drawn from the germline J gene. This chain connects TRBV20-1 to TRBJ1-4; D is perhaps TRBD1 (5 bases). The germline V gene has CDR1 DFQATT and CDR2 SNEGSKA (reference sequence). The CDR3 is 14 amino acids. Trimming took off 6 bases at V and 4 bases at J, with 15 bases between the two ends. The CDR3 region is CSAPEGRVNEKLFF. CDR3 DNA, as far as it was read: TGCAGTGCCCCGGAGGGCAGGGTTAATGAAAAA.

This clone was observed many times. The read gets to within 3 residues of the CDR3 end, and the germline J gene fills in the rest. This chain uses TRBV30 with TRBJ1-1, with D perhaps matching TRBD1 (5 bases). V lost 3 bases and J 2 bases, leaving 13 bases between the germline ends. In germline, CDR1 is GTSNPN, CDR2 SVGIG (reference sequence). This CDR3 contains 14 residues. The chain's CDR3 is CAWSGRGGNTEAFF. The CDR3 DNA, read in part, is TGTGCCTGGAGCGGCCGGGGGGGAAACACTGAA. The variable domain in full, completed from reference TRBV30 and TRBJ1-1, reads SQTIHQWPATLVQPVGSPLSLECTVEGTSNPNLYWYRQAAGRGLQLLFYSVGIGQISSEVPQNLSASRPQDRQFILSSKKLLLSDSGFYLCAWSGRGGNTEAFFGQGTRLTVV.

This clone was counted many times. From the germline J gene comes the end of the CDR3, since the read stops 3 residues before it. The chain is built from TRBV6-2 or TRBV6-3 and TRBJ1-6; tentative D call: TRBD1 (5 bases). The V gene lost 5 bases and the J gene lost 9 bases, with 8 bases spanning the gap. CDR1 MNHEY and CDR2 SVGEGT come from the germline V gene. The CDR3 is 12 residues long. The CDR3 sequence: CASSQQVSPLHF. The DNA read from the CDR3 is TGTGCCAGCAGTCAACAGGTTTCACCC.

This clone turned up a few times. The CDR3 sequence: CASSPSPQNSPLHF. CDR3 DNA, as far as it was read: TGTGCCAGCTCACCGTCCCCCCAGAATTCACCC. The rearrangement uses TRBV18 and TRBJ1-6; D ambiguous. The read comes to an end 3 residues before the CDR3 does, leaving the germline J gene to fill in the end. Trimming pared 3 bases from V and 7 bases from J, leaving 10 bases between. Germline V gene data show CDR1 as KGHSH and CDR2 as LQKENI. This CDR3 has 14 amino acids.

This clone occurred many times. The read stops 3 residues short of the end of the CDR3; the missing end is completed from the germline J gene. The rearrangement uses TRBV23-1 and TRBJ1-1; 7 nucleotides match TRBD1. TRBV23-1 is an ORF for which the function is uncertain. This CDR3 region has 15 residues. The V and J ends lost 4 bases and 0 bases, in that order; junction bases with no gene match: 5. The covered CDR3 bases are TGCGCCAGCAGTCTCTGGGACAGTTTGAACACTGAA. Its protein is CASSLWDSLNTE. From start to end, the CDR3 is CASSLWDSLNTEAFF.

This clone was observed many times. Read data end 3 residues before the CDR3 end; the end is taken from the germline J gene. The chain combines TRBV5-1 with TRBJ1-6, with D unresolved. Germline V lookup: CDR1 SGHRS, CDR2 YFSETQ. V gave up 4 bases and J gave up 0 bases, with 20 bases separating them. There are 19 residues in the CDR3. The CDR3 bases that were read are TGCGCCAGCAGCGCGGGCGGATGGGCTACGGGCTCCTATAATTCACCC. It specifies CASSAGGWATGSYNSP. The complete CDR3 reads CASSAGGWATGSYNSPLHF. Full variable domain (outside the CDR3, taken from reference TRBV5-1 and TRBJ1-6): KAGVTQTPRYLIKTRGQQVTLSCSPISGHRSVSWYQQTPGQGLQFLFEYFSETQRNKGNFPGRFSGRQFSNSRSEMNVSTLELGDSALYLCASSAGGWATGSYNSPLHFGNGTRLTVT.

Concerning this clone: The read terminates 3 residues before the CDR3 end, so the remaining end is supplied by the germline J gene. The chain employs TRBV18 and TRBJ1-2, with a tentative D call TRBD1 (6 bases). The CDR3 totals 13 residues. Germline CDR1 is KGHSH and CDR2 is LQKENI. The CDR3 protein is CASSPGPQGGYTF. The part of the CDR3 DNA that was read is TGTGCCAGCTCACCAGGCCCCCAGGGGGGC.